This is a list of T cell receptor beta chains from one sample in a study of cytotoxic CD8 clonotypes in ibrutinib-treated CLL. TCRdb keeps only in-frame clones here, not all; method: immunoSEQ multiplex PCR. The sample includes some 14,000 clones, approximately 52% of them seen just once. Here the sequenced sample was PBMCs, taken at a roughly 25-month disease-progression time point, from a patient treated with ibrutinib. The receptors were gathered from a human donor with chronic lymphocytic leukemia. Each CDR3 is given with its conserved first and last residue. A D gene is named only where the DNA matches it firmly. Some rows mark clone size as missing; the rest say once, few, many or name a class of expanded clone.

D,size,J,V,CDR3,DNA
-,-,TRBJ2-3,TRBV4-1,CASSQQGRTDTQYF,TGCGCCAGCAGCCAACAGGGTCGGACAGATACGCAGTATTTT
-,-,TRBJ2-3,TRBV29-1,CSVEGWVGTDTQYF,TGCAGCGTTGAGGGCTGGGTTGGCACAGATACGCAGTATTTT
-,-,TRBJ1-2,TRBV19,CASSMGGGAYTF,TGTGCCAGTAGTATGGGTGGGGGAGCCTACACCTTC
-,-,TRBJ1-2,TRBV19,CASSINIQYGYTF,TGTGCCAGTAGTATTAACATTCAATATGGCTACACCTTC
-,-,TRBJ2-2,TRBV9,CASSLPSEGANTGELFF,TGTGCCAGCAGCCTTCCCTCGGAGGGGGCGAACACCGGGGAGCTGTTTTTT
TRBD1,-,TRBJ1-4,TRBV7-9,CASSLDRGRDEKLFF,TGTGCCAGCAGTCTCGACAGGGGGAGGGATGAAAAACTGTTTTTT
-,many,TRBJ2-2,TRBV14,CASSPTGPGELFF,TGTGCCAGCAGTCCGACAGGCCCCGGGGAGCTGTTTTTT
-,-,TRBJ2-7,TRBV19,CASSIWGKDTYEQYF,TGTGCCAGTAGTATATGGGGGAAAGATACCTACGAGCAGTACTTC
TRBD1,-,TRBJ2-7,TRBV27,CASRTQGREQYF,TGTGCCAGCAGGACACAGGGGCGCGAGCAGTACTTC
-,-,TRBJ2-7,TRBV7-9,CASSSYGGVGEQYF,TGTGCCAGCAGCTCATACGGGGGTGTAGGCGAGCAGTACTTC
-,-,TRBJ2-7,TRBV29-1,CSVEDGHLEQYF,TGCAGCGTTGAAGATGGGCATCTCGAGCAGTACTTC
TRBD2,many,TRBJ2-2,TRBV2,CATRSREAGELFF,TGTGCCACCCGATCTCGGGAGGCCGGGGAGCTGTTTTTT
TRBD1,many,TRBJ2-7,TRBV5-1,CASSLEQGAITYEQYF,TGCGCCAGCAGCTTGGAACAGGGGGCTATCACCTACGAGCAGTACTTC
-,-,TRBJ2-1,TRBV6-1,CASSARTIREQFF,TGTGCCAGCAGTGCTAGGACAATTCGGGAGCAGTTCTTC
-,-,TRBJ1-2,TRBV9,CASSVEQYGYTF,TGTGCCAGCAGCGTAGAGCAGTATGGCTACACCTTC
-,-,TRBJ2-7,TRBV5-4,CASSWNRDTYEQYF,TGTGCCAGCAGCTGGAACCGGGACACCTACGAGCAGTACTTC
-,-,TRBJ2-2,TRBV9,CASSKGGEIVAGELFF,TGTGCCAGCAGCAAGGGTGGGGAAATAGTCGCCGGGGAGCTGTTTTTT
-,-,TRBJ2-7,TRBV5-6,CASSPFGGFTYEQYF,TGTGCCAGCAGCCCCTTCGGCGGTTTTACCTACGAGCAGTACTTC